This TCR beta chain was sequenced during a study of blood T cell repertoires in COVID-19. Study-wide background: Both acute and convalescent COVID-19 samples were obtained from the United States, Italy and Spain.

The data were produced by immunoSEQ multiplex PCR, yet TCRdb's version contains in-frame clones alone and is incomplete. Among 650,000 to 800,000 clones listed, around 90% were seen once. The V gene end was trimmed by 3 bases and the J gene end by 6 bases; junction bases not matched to a gene: 5. Germline-derived CDR1 and CDR2 are MNHEY and SVGEGT. This CDR3 spans 15 amino acids. The sample was peripheral blood. This TCR came from a woman younger than 30 with acute or convalescent COVID-19. This chain connects TRBV6-2 or TRBV6-3 to TRBJ1-5, with 10 bases matching TRBD1. The DNA of the CDR3 is TGTGCCAGCAGTTATGGGGACAGGGGAAGTCAGCCCCAGCATTTT. Translation gives CASSYGDRGSQPQHF.